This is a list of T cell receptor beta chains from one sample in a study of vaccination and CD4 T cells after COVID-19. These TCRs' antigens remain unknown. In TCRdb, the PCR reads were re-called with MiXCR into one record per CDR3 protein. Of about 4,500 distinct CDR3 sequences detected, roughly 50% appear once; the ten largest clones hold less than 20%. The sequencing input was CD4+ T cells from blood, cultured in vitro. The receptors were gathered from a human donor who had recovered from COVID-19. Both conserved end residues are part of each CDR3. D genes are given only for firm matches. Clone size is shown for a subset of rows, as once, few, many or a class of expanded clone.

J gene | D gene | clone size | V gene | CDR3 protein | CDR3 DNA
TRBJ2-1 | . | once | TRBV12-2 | CASRFRQESYNEQFF | TGTGCAAGTCGCTTTCGACAGGAATCCTACAATGAGCAGTTCTTC
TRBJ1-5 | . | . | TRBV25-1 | CASTRDRSNQPQHF | TGTGCCAGCACTAGGGACCGTAGCAATCAGCCCCAGCATTTT
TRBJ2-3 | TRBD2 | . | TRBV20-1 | CSASSLAGGPPDTQYF | TGCAGTGCTAGTAGCCTAGCGGGAGGGCCGCCAGATACGCAGTATTTT
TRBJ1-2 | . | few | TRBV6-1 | CASTTSRGQTNYGYTF | TGTGCCAGCACCACGTCCAGAGGGCAGACCAACTATGGCTACACCTTC
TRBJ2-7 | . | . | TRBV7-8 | CASSFDTLYEQYF | TGTGCCAGCAGCTTTGACACCCTCTACGAGCAGTACTTC
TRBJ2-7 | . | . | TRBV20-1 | CSGTALSYEQYF | TGCAGTGGGACAGCACTTTCCTACGAGCAGTACTTC
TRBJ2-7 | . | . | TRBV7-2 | CASSPQVGVYEQYF | TGTGCCAGCAGCCCCCAGGTTGGGGTCTACGAGCAGTACTTC
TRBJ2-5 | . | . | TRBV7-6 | CASSFGQQETQYF | TGTGCCAGCAGCTTTGGACAGCAAGAGACCCAGTACTTC
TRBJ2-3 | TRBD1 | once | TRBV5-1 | CASTPGQGPTDTQYF | TGCGCCAGCACCCCGGGACAGGGCCCCACAGATACGCAGTATTTT
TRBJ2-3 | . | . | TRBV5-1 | CASSREYRPPDTQYF | TGCGCCAGCAGCCGGGAGTATCGCCCTCCGGATACGCAGTATTTT
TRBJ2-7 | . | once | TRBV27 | CASSLPGTVGEQYF | TGTGCCAGCAGTTTACCCGGGACGGTGGGCGAGCAGTACTTC
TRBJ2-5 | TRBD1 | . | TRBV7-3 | CASSLRGDREETQYF | TGTGCCAGCAGCTTAAGAGGGGACAGAGAAGAGACCCAGTACTTC
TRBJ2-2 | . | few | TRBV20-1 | CSARRRDNTGELFF | TGCAGTGCTCGAAGGCGGGATAACACCGGGGAGCTGTTTTTT
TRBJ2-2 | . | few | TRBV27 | CASSLLSRNTGELFF | TGTGCCAGCAGTTTACTCTCCCGCAACACCGGGGAGCTGTTTTTT
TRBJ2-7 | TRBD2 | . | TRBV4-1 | CASSQESSLAGREQYF | TGCGCCAGCAGCCAAGAATCATCCCTAGCGGGCCGCGAGCAGTACTTC
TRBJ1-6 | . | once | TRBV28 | CASSWQALLNSPLHF | TGTGCCAGCAGTTGGCAGGCCCTATTGAATTCACCCCTCCACTTT
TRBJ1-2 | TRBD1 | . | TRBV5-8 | CAGGRTGAASYGYTF | TGTGCCGGCGGCCGAACAGGGGCTGCGAGCTATGGCTACACCTTC
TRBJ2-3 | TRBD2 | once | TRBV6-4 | CASSFLAGARPDTQYF | TGTGCCAGCAGTTTCCTAGCGGGAGCTCGCCCAGATACGCAGTATTTT
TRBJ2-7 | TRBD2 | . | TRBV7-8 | CASSHTSGGAYEQYF | TGTGCCAGCAGCCATACTAGCGGGGGCGCCTACGAGCAGTACTTC
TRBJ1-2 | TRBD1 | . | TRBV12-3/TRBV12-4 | CASSLVPGGNYGYTF | TGTGCCAGCAGTTTAGTACCAGGGGGTAACTATGGCTACACCTTC
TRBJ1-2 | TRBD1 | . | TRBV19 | CASSSPGQGYGYTF | TGTGCCAGTAGTTCCCCGGGACAGGGATATGGCTACACCTTC
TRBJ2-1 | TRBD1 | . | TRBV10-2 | CASSDRQGAYNEQFF | TGCGCCAGCAGTGACCGACAGGGGGCCTACAATGAGCAGTTCTTC
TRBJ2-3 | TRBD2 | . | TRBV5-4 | CASSSGTSGGSDTQYF | TGTGCCAGCAGCTCCGGGACTAGCGGGGGGTCAGATACGCAGTATTTT
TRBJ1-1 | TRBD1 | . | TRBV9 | CASSPWDRGTEAFF | TGTGCCAGCAGCCCGTGGGACAGGGGCACTGAAGCTTTCTTT
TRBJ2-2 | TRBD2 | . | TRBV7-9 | CASSLVGGRVDAGELFF | TGTGCCAGCAGCTTAGTTGGCGGGAGGGTGGATGCCGGGGAGCTGTTTTTT